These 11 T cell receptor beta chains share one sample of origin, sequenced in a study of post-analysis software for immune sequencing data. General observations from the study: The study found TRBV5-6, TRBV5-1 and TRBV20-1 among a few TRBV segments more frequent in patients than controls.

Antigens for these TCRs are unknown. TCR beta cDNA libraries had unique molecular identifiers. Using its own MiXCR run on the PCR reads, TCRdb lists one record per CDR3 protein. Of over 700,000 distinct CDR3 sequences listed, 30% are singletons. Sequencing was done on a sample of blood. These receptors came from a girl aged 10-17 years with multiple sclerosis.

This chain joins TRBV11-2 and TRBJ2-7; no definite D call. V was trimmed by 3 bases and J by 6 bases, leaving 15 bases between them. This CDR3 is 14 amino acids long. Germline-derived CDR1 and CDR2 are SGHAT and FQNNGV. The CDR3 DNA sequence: TGTGCCAGCAGCTTGGTTCTTCCTGTAGGCGAGCAGTACTTC. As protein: CASSLVLPVGEQYF.

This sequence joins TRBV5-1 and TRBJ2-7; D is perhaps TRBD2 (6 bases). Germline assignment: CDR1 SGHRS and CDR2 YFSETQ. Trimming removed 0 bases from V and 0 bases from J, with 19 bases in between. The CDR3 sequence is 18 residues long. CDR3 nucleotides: TGCGCCAGCAGCTTGGAGGTCTGGGGCCGGGAGAGCTCCTACGAGCAGTACTTC. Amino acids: CASSLEVWGRESSYEQYF.

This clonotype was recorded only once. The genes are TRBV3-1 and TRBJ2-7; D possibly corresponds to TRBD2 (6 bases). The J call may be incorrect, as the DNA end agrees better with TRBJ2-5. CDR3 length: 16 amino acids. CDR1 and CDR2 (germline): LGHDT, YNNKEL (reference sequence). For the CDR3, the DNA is TGTGCCAGCAGCCAAGGGGGAGGTTGGGCGAGGGAGACCCAGTACTTC. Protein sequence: CASSQGGGWARETQYF.

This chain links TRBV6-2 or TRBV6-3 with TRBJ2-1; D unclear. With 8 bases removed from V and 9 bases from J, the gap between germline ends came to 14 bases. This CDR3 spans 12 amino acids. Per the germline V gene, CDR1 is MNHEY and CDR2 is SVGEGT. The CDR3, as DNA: TGTGCCAGCCTTGACCCCCGAAGTGAGCAGTTCTTC. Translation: CASLDPRSEQFF.

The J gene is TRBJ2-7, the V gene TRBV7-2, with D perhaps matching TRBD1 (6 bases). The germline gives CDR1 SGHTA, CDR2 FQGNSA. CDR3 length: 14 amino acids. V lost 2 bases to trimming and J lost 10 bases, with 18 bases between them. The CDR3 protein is CASSLSAGVEIQYF. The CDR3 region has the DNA TGTGCCAGCAGCTTATCGGCAGGGGTTGAGATCCAGTACTTC.

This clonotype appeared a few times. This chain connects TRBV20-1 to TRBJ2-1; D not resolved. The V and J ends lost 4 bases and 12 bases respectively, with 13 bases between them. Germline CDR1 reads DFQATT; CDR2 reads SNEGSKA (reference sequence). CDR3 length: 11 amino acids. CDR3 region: CSATQNTLQFF. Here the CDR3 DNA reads TGCAGTGCTACCCAGAACACCTTGCAGTTCTTC.

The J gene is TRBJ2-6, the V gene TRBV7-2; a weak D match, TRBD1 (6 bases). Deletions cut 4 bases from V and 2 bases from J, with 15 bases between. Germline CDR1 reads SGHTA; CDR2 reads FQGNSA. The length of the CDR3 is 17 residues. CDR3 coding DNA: TGTGCCAGCAGCTCTTATCTCCCAGGGGCTGGGGCCAACGTCCTGACTTTC. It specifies CASSSYLPGAGANVLTF.

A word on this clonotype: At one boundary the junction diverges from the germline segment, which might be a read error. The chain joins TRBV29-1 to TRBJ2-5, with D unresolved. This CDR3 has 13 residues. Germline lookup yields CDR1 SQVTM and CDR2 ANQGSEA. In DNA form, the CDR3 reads TGCAGCGTCGAAGGTGGCCTGCGAGAGACCCAGTACTTC. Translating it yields CSVEGGLRETQYF.

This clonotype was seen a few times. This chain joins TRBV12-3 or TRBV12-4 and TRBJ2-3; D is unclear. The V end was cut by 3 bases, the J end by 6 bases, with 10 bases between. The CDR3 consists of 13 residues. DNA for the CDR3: TGTGCCAGCAGTTTTGGACCGGAGGATACGCAGTATTTT. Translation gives CASSFGPEDTQYF.

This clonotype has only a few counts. Written as DNA, the CDR3 is TGCGCCAGCAGCCAAGATAACGCGGGGGCCGAGGGGACCCAGTACTTC. Translating gives CASSQDNAGAEGTQYF. This chain connects TRBV4-1 to TRBJ2-5; tentative D call: TRBD2 (7 bases). Between the trimmed V and J ends, which lost 0 bases and 7 bases, there was a span of 18 bases. This CDR3 has 16 residues. Germline V gene sequence: CDR1 MGHRA, CDR2 YSYEKL.

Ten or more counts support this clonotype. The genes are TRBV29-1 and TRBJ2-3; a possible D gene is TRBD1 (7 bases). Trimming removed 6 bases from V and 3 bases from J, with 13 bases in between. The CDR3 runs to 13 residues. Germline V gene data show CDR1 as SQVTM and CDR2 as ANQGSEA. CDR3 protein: CSVAPGGTDTQYF. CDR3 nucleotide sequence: TGCAGCGTCGCCCCAGGGGGGACAGATACGCAGTATTTT.